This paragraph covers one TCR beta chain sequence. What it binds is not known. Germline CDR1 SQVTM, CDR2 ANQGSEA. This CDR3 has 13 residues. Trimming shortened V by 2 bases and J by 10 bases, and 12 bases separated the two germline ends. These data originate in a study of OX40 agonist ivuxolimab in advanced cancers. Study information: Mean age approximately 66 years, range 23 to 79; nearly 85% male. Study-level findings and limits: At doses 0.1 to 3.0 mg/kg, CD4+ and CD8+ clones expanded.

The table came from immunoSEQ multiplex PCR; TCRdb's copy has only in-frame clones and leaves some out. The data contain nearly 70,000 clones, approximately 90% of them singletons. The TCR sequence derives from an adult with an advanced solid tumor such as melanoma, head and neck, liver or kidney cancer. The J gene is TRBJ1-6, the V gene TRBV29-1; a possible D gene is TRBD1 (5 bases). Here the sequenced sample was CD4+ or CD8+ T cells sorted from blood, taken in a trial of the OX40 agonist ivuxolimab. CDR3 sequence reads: CSVEWRGWSPLHF. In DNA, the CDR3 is TGCAGCGTTGAATGGAGGGGTTGGTCACCCCTCCACTTT.